This T cell receptor (beta chain) was documented in a study of shared clonotypes between healthy human individuals. Overall study context: Three plates each covered CD4 naive and memory; CD8 naive two, CD8 memory one.

TCRdb keeps only in-frame clones here, not all; method: immunoSEQ multiplex PCR. Of about 980,000 clones in the sample, 76% were seen once. V was pared by 0 bases and J by 8 bases, with 8 bases between. There are 13 residues in the CDR3. Germline CDR1 SNHLY, CDR2 FYNNEI. The source of this sequence is a man aged 18 to 29 in good health. The sample consisted of memory CD4+ T cells sorted from blood. Described subset: CD45RA-negative fraction. The gene calls are TRBV2 and TRBJ2-1; D is perhaps TRBD1 (5 bases). Here the CDR3 reads CASSEADKYEQFF. The CDR3 DNA is TGTGCCAGCAGTGAAGCGGACAAATATGAGCAGTTCTTC.